This T cell receptor (beta chain) was found in a study of shared clonotypes between healthy human individuals. About the study: The cohort had a couple of women and a few men, ages 18 to 49. Study-wide findings and caveats: Clonotype sharing across several donors was observed for 5% to 6.5% of naive CD4 clonotypes.

Each PCR replicate from the sorted subsets contained about 200 ng DNA, which is about 30,000 T cell genomes. TCRdb's table, derived via immunoSEQ multiplex PCR, lists solely in-frame clones and lacks some. The repertoire consists of approximately 530,000 clones, with about 96% occurring once and the leading ten covering 0.064%. Comment on this clone: Antigen: not known.

The germline CDR1 and CDR2 sequences are GTSNPN and SVGIG (reference sequence). V dropped 2 bases and J dropped 3 bases, with 17 bases sitting between them. The CDR3 is made up of 15 amino acids. The sequence came from a woman under 40 in good health. The sequenced sample was naive CD4+ T cells sorted from blood. The subset is: CD45RA+ positively selected. The rearrangement uses TRBV30 and TRBJ2-7; tentative D call: TRBD2 (7 bases). CDR3 nucleotides: TGTGCCTGGAGTCCCTCAGGGAGGGGGATCTACGAGCAGTACTTC. It yields the protein CAWSPSGRGIYEQYF.